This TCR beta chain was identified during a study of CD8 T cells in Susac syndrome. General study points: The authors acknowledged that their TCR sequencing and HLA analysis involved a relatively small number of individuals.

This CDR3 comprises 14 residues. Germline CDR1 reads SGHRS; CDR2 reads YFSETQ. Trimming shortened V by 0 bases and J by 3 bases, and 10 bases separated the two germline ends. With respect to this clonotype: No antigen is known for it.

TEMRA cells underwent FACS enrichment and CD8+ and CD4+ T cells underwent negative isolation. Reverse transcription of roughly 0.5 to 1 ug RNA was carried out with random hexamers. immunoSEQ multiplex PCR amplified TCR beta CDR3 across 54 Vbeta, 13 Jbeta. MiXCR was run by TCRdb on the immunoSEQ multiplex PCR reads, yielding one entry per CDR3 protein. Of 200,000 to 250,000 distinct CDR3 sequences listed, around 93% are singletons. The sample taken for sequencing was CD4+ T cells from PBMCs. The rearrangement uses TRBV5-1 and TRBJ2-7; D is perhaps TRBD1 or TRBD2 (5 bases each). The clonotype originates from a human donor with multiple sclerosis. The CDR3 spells CASSLVAGSYEQYF. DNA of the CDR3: TGCGCCAGCAGCTTGGTAGCAGGGAGCTACGAGCAGTACTTC.